A selection of T cell receptor beta chains follows, all from one sample in a study of tumor-infiltrating lymphocytes in oesophageal squamous cell carcinoma. TCRdb re-called the PCR reads through MiXCR, storing one row per CDR3 protein. The sample carries under 20,000 distinct CDR3 sequences, over 40% recorded once. Source material: normal esophageal tissue next to the tumor. The origin of the receptors is a female donor with esophageal squamous cell carcinoma. Both conserved end residues are part of each CDR3. D genes are given only for firm matches. Part of the rows lack a size; the others show once, few, many or a class for expanded clones.

D gene	clone size	V gene	J gene	CDR3 DNA	CDR3 protein
TRBD1	-	TRBV7-9	TRBJ1-2	TGTGCCAGCGATCAGGGGGCCCCCGGTGGCTACACCTTC	CASDQGAPGGYTF
-	-	TRBV6-5	TRBJ2-1	TGTGCCAGCAGTCCTGAATGGTACAATGAGCAGTTCTTC	CASSPEWYNEQFF
-	many	TRBV11-2	TRBJ2-1	TGTGCCAGCAGCTTAGGCCGGTTTTCCCATGAGCAGTTCTTC	CASSLGRFSHEQFF
-	-	TRBV7-8	TRBJ1-2	TGTGCCAGCAGCTTAGCTCTTACAGGGAACTATGGCTACACCTTC	CASSLALTGNYGYTF
-	many	TRBV7-9	TRBJ2-3	TGTGCCAGCAGCTTAATAAGGGGGGGGGCCACAGATACGCAGTATTTT	CASSLIRGGATDTQYF
-	many	TRBV7-2	TRBJ2-7	TGTGCCAGCAGCTTAGTCTCCAGGGGGGGACACGAGCAGTACTTC	CASSLVSRGGHEQYF
TRBD2	few	TRBV5-4	TRBJ2-1	TGCGCCAGCAGCTTGGGAGGGACTAGCGGGAGAAATGAGCAGTTCTTC	CASSLGGTSGRNEQFF
-	-	TRBV12-3/TRBV12-4	TRBJ2-7	TGTGCCAGCAGTCCCCTGGGGGGAGAGCAGTACTTC	CASSPLGGEQYF
TRBD1	medium-sized	TRBV12-3/TRBV12-4	TRBJ2-1	TGTGCCAGCAGTTCCGGGACAGGGGACAATGAGCAGTTCTTC	CASSSGTGDNEQFF
-	once	TRBV7-2	TRBJ2-4	TGTGCCAGCAGCTTAGACGCATCGTTTACCTACAATGAGCAGTACTTC	CASSLDASFTYNEQYF
TRBD1	-	TRBV12-5	TRBJ2-3	TGTGCTAGTGGTGACCGGACAGGGACGCAGTATTTT	CASGDRTGTQYF
-	-	TRBV4-1	TRBJ1-6	TGCGCCAGCAGCCTCCGGGACCCGACTCCGATCTACGAGCAGTACTTT	CASSLRDPTPIYEQYF
TRBD1	-	TRBV24-1	TRBJ2-1	TGTGCCAGCAGTTTCTACAGGGGATGGAATGAGCAGTTCTTC	CASSFYRGWNEQFF
-	-	TRBV6-6	TRBJ1-4	TGTGCCACAAAGACAGCGTCCATTGGGGCAACTAATGAAAAACTGTTTTTT	CATKTASIGATNEKLFF